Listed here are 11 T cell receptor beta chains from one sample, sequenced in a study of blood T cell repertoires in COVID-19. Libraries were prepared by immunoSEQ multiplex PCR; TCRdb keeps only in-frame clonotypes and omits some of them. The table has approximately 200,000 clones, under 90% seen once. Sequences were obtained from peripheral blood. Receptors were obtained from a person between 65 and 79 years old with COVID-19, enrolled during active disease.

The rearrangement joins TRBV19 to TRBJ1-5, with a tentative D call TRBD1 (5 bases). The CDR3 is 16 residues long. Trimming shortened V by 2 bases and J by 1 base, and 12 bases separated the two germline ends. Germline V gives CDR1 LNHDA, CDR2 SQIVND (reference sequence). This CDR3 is CASSIQGAASNQPQHF. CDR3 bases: TGTGCCAGTAGTATACAAGGGGCAGCCAGCAATCAGCCCCAGCATTTT.

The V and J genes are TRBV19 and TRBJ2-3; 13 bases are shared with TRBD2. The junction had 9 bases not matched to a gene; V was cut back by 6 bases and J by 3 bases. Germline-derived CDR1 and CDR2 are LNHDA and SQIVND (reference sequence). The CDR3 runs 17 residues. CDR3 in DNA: TGTGCCAGTAGCGCCGGACTAGCGGGGGCCGGGACAGATACGCAGTATTTT. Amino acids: CASSAGLAGAGTDTQYF. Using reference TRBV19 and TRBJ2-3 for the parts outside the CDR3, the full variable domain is DGGITQSPKYLFRKEGQNVTLSCEQNLNHDAMYWYRQDPGQGLRLIYYSQIVNDFQKGDIAEGYSVSREKKESFPLTVTSAQKNPTAFYLCASSAGLAGAGTDTQYFGPGTRLTVL.

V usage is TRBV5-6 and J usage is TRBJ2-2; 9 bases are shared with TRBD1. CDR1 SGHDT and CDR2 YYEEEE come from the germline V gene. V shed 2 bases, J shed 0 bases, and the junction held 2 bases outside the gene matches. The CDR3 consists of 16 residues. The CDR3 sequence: CASSFRTGANTGELFF. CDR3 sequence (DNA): TGTGCCAGCAGCTTCCGGACAGGGGCGAACACCGGGGAGCTGTTTTTT.

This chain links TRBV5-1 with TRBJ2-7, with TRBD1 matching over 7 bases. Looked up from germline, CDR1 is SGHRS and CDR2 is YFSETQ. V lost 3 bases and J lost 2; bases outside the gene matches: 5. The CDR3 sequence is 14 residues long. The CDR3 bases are TGCGCCAGCAGCTCTCAGGGACAGACCTACGAGCAGTACTTC. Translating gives CASSSQGQTYEQYF. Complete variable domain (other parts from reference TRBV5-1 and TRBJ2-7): KAGVTQTPRYLIKTRGQQVTLSCSPISGHRSVSWYQQTPGQGLQFLFEYFSETQRNKGNFPGRFSGRQFSNSRSEMNVSTLELGDSALYLCASSSQGQTYEQYFGPGTRLTVT.

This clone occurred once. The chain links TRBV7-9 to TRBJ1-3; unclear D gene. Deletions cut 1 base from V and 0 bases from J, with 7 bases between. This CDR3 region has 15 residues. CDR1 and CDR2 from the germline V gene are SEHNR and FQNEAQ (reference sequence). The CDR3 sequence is CASSLGGISGNTIYF. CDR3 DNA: TGTGCCAGCAGCTTAGGAGGGATCTCTGGAAACACCATATATTTT. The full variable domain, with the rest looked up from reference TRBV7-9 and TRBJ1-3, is DTGVSQNPRHKITKRGQNVTFRCDPISEHNRLYWYRQTLGQGPEFLTYFQNEAQLEKSRLLSDRFSAERPKGSFSTLEIQRTEQGDSAMYLCASSLGGISGNTIYFGEGSWLTVV.

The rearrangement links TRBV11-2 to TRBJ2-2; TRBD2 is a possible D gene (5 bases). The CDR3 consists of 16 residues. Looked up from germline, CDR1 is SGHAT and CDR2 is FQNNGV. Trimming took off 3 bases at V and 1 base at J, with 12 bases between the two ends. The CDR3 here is CASSLGFEGNTGELFF. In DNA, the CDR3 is TGTGCCAGCAGCTTGGGTTTTGAGGGGAACACCGGGGAGCTGTTTTTT.

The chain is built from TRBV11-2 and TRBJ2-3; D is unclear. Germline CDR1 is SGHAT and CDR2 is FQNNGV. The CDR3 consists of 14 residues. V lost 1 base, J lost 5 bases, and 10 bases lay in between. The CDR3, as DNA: TGTGCCAGCAGCTTAGGGCTAGGTGGAGATACGCAGTATTTT. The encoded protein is CASSLGLGGDTQYF.

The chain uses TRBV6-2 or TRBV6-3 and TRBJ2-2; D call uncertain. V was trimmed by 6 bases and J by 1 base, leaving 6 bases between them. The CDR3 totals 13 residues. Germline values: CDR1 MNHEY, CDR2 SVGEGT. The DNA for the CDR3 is TGTGCCAGCAGCCCACAGAACACCGGGGAGCTGTTTTTT. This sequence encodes CASSPQNTGELFF.

The chain's CDR3 is CASSSRGYQPQHF. CDR3 nucleotides: TGTGCCAGTAGTTCCAGGGGTTATCAGCCCCAGCATTTT. V gene TRBV19 combines with J gene TRBJ1-5, with D maybe TRBD1 (6 bases). V shed 5 bases and J shed 5 bases, with 10 bases lying between them. In germline, CDR1 is LNHDA, CDR2 SQIVND (reference sequence). The CDR3 is 13 amino acids. Full variable domain (outside the CDR3, taken from reference TRBV19 and TRBJ1-5): DGGITQSPKYLFRKEGQNVTLSCEQNLNHDAMYWYRQDPGQGLRLIYYSQIVNDFQKGDIAEGYSVSREKKESFPLTVTSAQKNPTAFYLCASSSRGYQPQHFGDGTRLSIL.

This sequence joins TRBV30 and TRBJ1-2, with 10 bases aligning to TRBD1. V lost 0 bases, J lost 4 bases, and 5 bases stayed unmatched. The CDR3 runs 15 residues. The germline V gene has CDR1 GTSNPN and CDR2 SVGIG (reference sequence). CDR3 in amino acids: CAWSVGQGWSYGYTF. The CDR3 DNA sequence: TGTGCCTGGAGTGTGGGACAGGGGTGGTCCTATGGCTACACCTTC.

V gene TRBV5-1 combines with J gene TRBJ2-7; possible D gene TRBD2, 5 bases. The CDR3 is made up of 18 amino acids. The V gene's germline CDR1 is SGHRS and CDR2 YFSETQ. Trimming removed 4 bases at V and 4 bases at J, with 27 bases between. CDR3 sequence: CASSEGIPTLRPLYEQYF. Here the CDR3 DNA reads TGCGCCAGCAGCGAGGGAATCCCGACGCTAAGACCCCTTTACGAGCAGTACTTC.